The sequence of this T cell receptor beta chain was determined in a study of cytomegalovirus exposure and HLA in healthy donors. Study background: T cells numbering about 180 million yielded more than 95 million unique TCR beta sequences in an earlier analysis. Findings and caveats of the study: Being productive about 87% or about 30% of the time was typical of most TCR beta V segments in an earlier analysis. What TCR beta sequences reportedly achieved was accurate prediction of HLA-A and HLA-B alleles in most subjects.

Per germline, CDR1 LGHNA and CDR2 YNFKEQ. The V end lost 1 base, the J end lost 4 bases, and 13 bases lay between the germline ends. The CDR3 runs 15 residues. This clone is a singleton in its sample. Its antigen remains unknown. Primers included in the PCR were 60 Vbeta and 13 Jbeta primers. Profiled with immunoSEQ multiplex PCR; TCRdb holds only in-frame clones, not every one. Of fewer than 200,000 clones detected, over 65% appear once; the ten largest clones hold about 2.9%. The sample was PBMCs. V gene TRBV4-2 combines with J gene TRBJ1-2; D gene ambiguous. The source of this sequence is a woman aged 40 to 55 in good health and CMV-seropositive. CDR3 DNA sequence: TGTGCCAGCAGCCAAGGGCGGTCTGGGTTCTATGGCTACACCTTC. This sequence encodes CASSQGRSGFYGYTF.